Listed below are T cell receptor beta chains from one sample, sequenced in a study of tumor-infiltrating lymphocytes in localized non-small cell lung cancer. Clones were sequenced by immunoSEQ multiplex PCR, and TCRdb holds only the in-frame ones, with some missing. The top ten clones hold 5.7% of a sample with about 8,500 clones, roughly 80% of them seen once. The sequenced sample was uninvolved lung tissue not adjacent to the tumor. The receptors originated from a human donor with non-small cell lung cancer. The conserved cysteine and the conserved F or W are not part of the CDR3 here.

>TRBV6-1|TRBJ1-1
ASRRDRIEAF
>TRBV19|TRBJ2-7
ASSIGGSGFSYEQY
>TRBV7-9|TRBJ2-5
ASNTGAGVSETQY
>TRBV19|TRBJ1-1
ASSRFGATEAF
>TRBV19|TRBJ1-2
ASRLQGALGYGYT
>TRBV6-5|TRBJ1-4
ASSYLAIATNEKLF
>TRBV7-8|TRBJ2-7
ASSLAPPWGVFSYEQY
>TRBV19|TRBJ2-7
ASSMSSGGPEGEQY
>TRBV6-1|TRBJ2-6
ASSRQPSGANVLT
>TRBV5-1|TRBJ2-1
ASSSGLAGVLSNEQF
>TRBV25-1|TRBJ2-1
ASSDSSGTGGHEQF
>TRBV2|TRBJ2-2
ASSPENTGELF
>TRBV2|TRBJ2-5
ASRRTEQETQY
>TRBV7-2|TRBJ2-5
ASSLIQGGETQY
>TRBV6-1|TRBJ1-6
ASIVGLGDSPLH
>TRBV28|TRBJ2-6
ASSLGYSGSGANVLT
>TRBV28|TRBJ2-1
ASSPLPGTSGGEQF
>TRBV21-1|TRBJ2-1
ASSATGPPTYNEQF
>TRBV12-5|TRBJ2-7
ASGLVHHSNEGQGHEQY
>TRBV27|TRBJ2-2
ASSSTDRNTGELF
>TRBV11-1|TRBJ2-3
ASRVGPSSGRADTQY
>TRBV6-1|TRBJ1-5
ASSRLQGDGQPQH
>TRBV5-1|TRBJ2-1
ASSLVGTPNEQF
>TRBV10-3|TRBJ2-7
APRVRDRTYEQY
>TRBV7-8|TRBJ1-2
ASSSHQPTGFHGYT
>TRBV7-8|TRBJ1-2
ASSPRGLRGYT
>TRBV27|TRBJ2-5
ASSELARETQY
>TRBV7-8|TRBJ2-7
ASTQGLGEQY
>TRBV4-2|TRBJ1-4
ASSQVGGTNEKLF
>TRBV5-1|TRBJ2-2
ASSTGVNTGELF
>TRBV7-9|TRBJ2-3
ASSSGQGTDTQY
>TRBV14|TRBJ2-7
ASSQVGTNYEQY
>TRBV7-2|TRBJ2-7
ASSSRSSYEQY
>TRBV6-4|TRBJ2-2
ASSDSDTGELF
>TRBV11-1|TRBJ2-3
ASSLGFSGAFRTDTQY
>TRBV7-9|TRBJ2-6
ASSPGQGFSGANVLT
>TRBV11-2|TRBJ2-7
ASSSQPGQGVYEQY
>TRBV19|TRBJ2-2
ASTLIGQANTGELF
>TRBV6-5|TRBJ2-5
ASRPRPGNQETQY
>TRBV19|TRBJ2-5
ASSIELADQETQY
>TRBV14|TRBJ2-7
ASSQYPGLAGDRSYEQY
>TRBV28|TRBJ1-5
ASSPQRGLGNQPQH
>TRBV7-2|TRBJ1-5
ASSLSTGRDQPQH
>TRBV29-1|TRBJ2-7
SVEVLNYEQY
>TRBV27|TRBJ2-7
ASSLSGSSYEQY
>TRBV19|TRBJ2-6
ASSITGGAAGANVLT
>TRBV6-6|TRBJ2-1
ASSYPTSGRGVEQF
>TRBV9|TRBJ2-7
ASSSDRGREDEQY
>TRBV27|TRBJ2-2
ATRGEGTGELF
>TRBV4-2|TRBJ2-7
ASSQLAGKYEQY
>TRBV23-1|TRBJ2-7
ASSQTLRQSQETYEQY
>TRBV2|TRBJ2-5
ASRNTEQETQY
>TRBV28|TRBJ1-2
ASSLWPERPYSNYGYT
>TRBV6-5|TRBJ2-5
ASSYSFEAGTQY
>TRBV4-2|TRBJ2-3
ASSQEAGGGTDTQY
>TRBV18|TRBJ1-5
ASSPPSSRSNQPQH
>TRBV7-9|TRBJ2-6
ASSATGGASSGANVLT
>TRBV28|TRBJ2-5
ASSPTGPARTQY
>TRBV6-1|TRBJ1-5
ASRNRADGTGPQH